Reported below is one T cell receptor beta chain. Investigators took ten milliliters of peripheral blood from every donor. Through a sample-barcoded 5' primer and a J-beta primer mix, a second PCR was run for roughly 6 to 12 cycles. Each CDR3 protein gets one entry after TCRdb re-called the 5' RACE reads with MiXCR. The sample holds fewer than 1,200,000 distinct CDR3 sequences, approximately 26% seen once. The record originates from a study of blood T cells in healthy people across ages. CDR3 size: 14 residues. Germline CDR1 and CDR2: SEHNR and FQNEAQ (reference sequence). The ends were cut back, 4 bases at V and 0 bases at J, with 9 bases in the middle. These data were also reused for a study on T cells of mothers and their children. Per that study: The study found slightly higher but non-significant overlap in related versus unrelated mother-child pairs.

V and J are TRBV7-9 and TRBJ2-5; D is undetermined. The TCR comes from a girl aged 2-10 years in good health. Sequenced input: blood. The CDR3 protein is CASSSEADQETQYF. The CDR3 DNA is TGTGCCAGCAGCTCCGAGGCCGACCAAGAGACCCAGTACTTC.